Listed below are T cell receptor beta chains from one sample, sequenced in a study of T cells after yellow fever vaccination. TCRdb re-called the 5' RACE reads through MiXCR, storing one row per CDR3 protein. The sample carries about 320,000 distinct CDR3 sequences, 3.5% to 4.5% recorded once. This sample comprised PBMCs, obtained 15 days after the yellow fever booster vaccination. Receptors were obtained from a man between 18 and 35 years old who received the YFV17D yellow fever vaccine. CDR3s include the opening cysteine and the closing phenylalanine or tryptophan. The D gene is left open where the match is weak. Clone size, where shown, is once, few, many, or a class for clones that have expanded.

V: TRBV20-1
D: TRBD2
size: .
J: TRBJ2-1
DNA: TGCAGTGCTAGAGCCCCTAGCGGGGGGGCATATGAGCAGTTCTTC
CDR3: CSARAPSGGAYEQFF

V: TRBV28
D: .
size: many
J: TRBJ1-1
DNA: TGTGCCAGCAGGGGACACAACACTGAAGCTTTCTTT
CDR3: CASRGHNTEAFF

V: TRBV2
D: .
size: few
J: TRBJ1-2
DNA: TGTGCCAGCCCGGGGAGGGGGACATATGGCTACACCTTC
CDR3: CASPGRGTYGYTF

V: TRBV5-1
D: .
size: many
J: TRBJ1-1
DNA: TGCGCCAGCAGCCAAGAGCCCGGGACAACTGAAGCTTTCTTT
CDR3: CASSQEPGTTEAFF

V: TRBV27
D: TRBD1
size: .
J: TRBJ1-5
DNA: TGTGCCAGCAGTGGACAGGCTCGTCAGCCCCAGCATTTT
CDR3: CASSGQARQPQHF

V: TRBV20-1
D: .
size: .
J: TRBJ1-2
DNA: TGCAGTGCGTCGGCCGGGGAGAACTATGGCTACACCTTC
CDR3: CSASAGENYGYTF

V: TRBV12-3/TRBV12-4
D: TRBD1
size: .
J: TRBJ1-2
DNA: TGTGCCAGCAGTCAAACAGGGGATCGAACCGGCTACACCTTC
CDR3: CASSQTGDRTGYTF

V: TRBV7-8
D: .
size: many
J: TRBJ2-7
DNA: TGTGCCAGCAGCACGCCAAGGGGCAGCACCTACGAGCAGTACTTC
CDR3: CASSTPRGSTYEQYF

V: TRBV20-1
D: .
size: .
J: TRBJ2-1
DNA: TGCAGTGCCCATACTCCTTATAGCTCCTACAATGAGCAGTTCTTC
CDR3: CSAHTPYSSYNEQFF

V: TRBV11-1
D: .
size: few
J: TRBJ2-1
DNA: TGTGCCAGCAGCCCAAGGCCCCGGTACAATGAGCAGTTCTTC
CDR3: CASSPRPRYNEQFF